This TCR beta chain was observed in a study of T cell responses to AZD1222 COVID-19 vaccine. Study in general: Second-dose intervals of approximately 4 or approximately 12 weeks were pooled.

Study-level points and caveats: Breadth and depth of Spike-specific TCRs rose after two AZD1222 doses. There were mostly white British donors and more females than males, and clonal diversity was possibly underestimated.

This clone was seen just once. Its antigen remains unknown. Only in-frame clones appear in the TCRdb table, and some are missing; sequencing was by immunoSEQ multiplex PCR. The data show under 200,000 clones, almost 95% seen once. Trimming took 0 bases from V and 7 from J; bases not matched to a gene: 10. Germline assignment: CDR1 ENHRY and CDR2 SYGVKD. The CDR3 is made up of 16 amino acids. The specimen comprised peripheral blood, sampled on day 0 of AZD1222 vaccination. The receptor's source is an adult in good health. The gene calls are TRBV10-3 and TRBJ2-7, with 9 nucleotides matching TRBD1. The CDR3 protein is CAISESTRDRVREQYF. In nucleotides, the CDR3 is TGTGCCATCAGTGAGTCGACTCGGGACAGGGTGAGGGAGCAGTACTTC.